Listed below are T cell receptor beta chains from one sample, sequenced in a study of blood T cell repertoires in COVID-19. Generated by immunoSEQ multiplex PCR, the TCRdb table keeps only in-frame clones and is missing some. The sample yields around 460,000 clones, 70% to 90% seen once. The sequencing sample was made of peripheral blood. The receptors derive from a young man with COVID-19, enrolled during active disease. Both conserved end residues are part of each CDR3. The D gene is left open where the match is weak. For some rows the clone size is stated as once, few or many, or as a class when expanded; others skip it.

D	V	size	J	DNA	CDR3
NA	TRBV7-9	NA	TRBJ2-1	TGTGCCAGCCGCCCCCCACAAAACTACAATGAGCAGTTCTTC	CASRPPQNYNEQFF
NA	TRBV5-4	NA	TRBJ1-4	TGTGCCAGCAGCTTGTACCACAGGGAAGGAGAAAAACTGTTTTTT	CASSLYHREGEKLFF
TRBD2	TRBV5-8	NA	TRBJ2-4	TGTGCCAGCAGGGGGGGGAGTCTAGCCAAAAACATTCAGTACTTC	CASRGGSLAKNIQYF
NA	TRBV13	NA	TRBJ2-7	TGTGCCAGCAGCTTACCCGGGAGCTACGAGCAGTACTTC	CASSLPGSYEQYF
NA	TRBV25-1	NA	TRBJ1-4	TGTGTCAGCAGTGAAACCCTTGGGGCCGCACTTAATGAAAAACTGTTTTTT	CVSSETLGAALNEKLFF
TRBD1	TRBV4-2	NA	TRBJ2-1	TGTGCCAGCAGCCATGATTTCGGGACAGAAAATGAGCAGTTCTTC	CASSHDFGTENEQFF
NA	TRBV18	NA	TRBJ1-1	TGTGCCAGCTCACCGTCGGTGGGGCCTGAAGCTTTCTTT	CASSPSVGPEAFF
NA	TRBV29-1	NA	TRBJ2-7	TGCAGCGCCCGAGGCGGTTCCTACGAGCAGTACTTC	CSARGGSYEQYF
NA	TRBV12-2	NA	TRBJ2-5	TGTGCAAGTCGTCGACAGGGAATTTGGACCCAGTACTTC	CASRRQGIWTQYF
NA	TRBV12-3/TRBV12-4	few	TRBJ1-2	TGTGCCAGCAGTTTGGGGCAGTATGGCTACACCTTC	CASSLGQYGYTF
NA	TRBV23-1	NA	TRBJ2-7	TGCGCCAGCAGTTTCCCCCCTTTC	CASSFPPF
TRBD1	TRBV27	once	TRBJ1-2	TGTGCCAGCAGGAGAAGGACAGGGCCGTACGGCTACACCTTC	CASRRRTGPYGYTF
NA	TRBV5-5	NA	TRBJ1-4	TGTGCCAGCAAACAGGGAATTAATGAAAAACTGTTTTTT	CASKQGINEKLFF
NA	TRBV19	NA	TRBJ1-1	TGTGCCAGTAGACCCAGCAGGGTTATTGAAGCTTTCTTT	CASRPSRVIEAFF
TRBD2	TRBV7-8	NA	TRBJ2-5	TGTGCCAGCAGCCTTCCTAGCGGGGGGGCCCGAGAGACCCAGTACTTC	CASSLPSGGARETQYF
NA	TRBV11-3	NA	TRBJ1-6	TGTGCCAGCAGCTTTAGGACTACCCATTCACCCCTCCACTTT	CASSFRTTHSPLHF
TRBD2	TRBV9	NA	TRBJ2-1	TGTGCCAGCAGCCCATCGGGGGCGGGAGGCAATGAGCAGTTCTTC	CASSPSGAGGNEQFF
NA	TRBV6-5	NA	TRBJ2-7	TGTGCCAGTGGAGAAGAATTTAGAAACGAGCAGTACTTC	CASGEEFRNEQYF
NA	TRBV5-1	NA	TRBJ2-5	TGCGCCAGCAGCTTGATGCCAGGGCGAGAGACCCAGTACTTC	CASSLMPGRETQYF
TRBD1	TRBV12-5	NA	TRBJ2-1	TGTGCTAGTGGTTTGGTACTGGGACAGGGGGCCAATGAGCAGTTCTTC	CASGLVLGQGANEQFF
NA	TRBV12-3/TRBV12-4	NA	TRBJ2-1	TGTGCCAGCACCAACGAAGACGACAGGGAGCAGTTCTTC	CASTNEDDREQFF
TRBD2	TRBV7-8	NA	TRBJ2-3	TGTGCCAGCAGCTTATGGCGGGGGGCTCCCACAGATACGCAGTATTTT	CASSLWRGAPTDTQYF
NA	TRBV5-1	NA	TRBJ2-3	TGCGCCAGCAGCTTGGCGGAGGGGACAGATACGCAGTATTTT	CASSLAEGTDTQYF
TRBD1	TRBV23-1	NA	TRBJ2-7	TGCGCCAGCCCGGGACAGCCCTACGAGCAGTACTTC	CASPGQPYEQYF
TRBD2	TRBV6-1	NA	TRBJ2-5	TGTGCCAGCAGAGTTAGCGGGGGTGGGCAAGAGACCCAGTACTTC	CASRVSGGGQETQYF
NA	TRBV13	NA	TRBJ2-1	TGTGCCAGCAGCCCCCCAGACAATGAGCAGTTCTTC	CASSPPDNEQFF
NA	TRBV27	NA	TRBJ2-7	TGTGCCAGCAGTTTGGGCCAAGGGGCGAACGAGCAGTACTTC	CASSLGQGANEQYF
TRBD2	TRBV5-5	NA	TRBJ2-7	TGTGCCAGCAGCCCGGGGGGGGTAGGCTACGAGCAGTACTTC	CASSPGGVGYEQYF
NA	TRBV18	NA	TRBJ2-3	TGTGCCAGCTCACCAGGCGGGAGCACAGATACGCAGTATTTT	CASSPGGSTDTQYF
TRBD2	TRBV27	NA	TRBJ2-7	TGTGCCAGCAGTCCCCGGACTAGCGGCTACGAGCAGTACTTC	CASSPRTSGYEQYF
NA	TRBV14	few	TRBJ1-1	TGTGCCAGCAGCCAAGAGAGAGAGGGTAAGAGGACTGAAGCTTTCTTT	CASSQEREGKRTEAFF
TRBD1	TRBV18	NA	TRBJ2-1	TGTGCCAGCTCACCTCCGACAGGGGAGGTGCCGTTCTTC	CASSPPTGEVPFF
NA	TRBV6-5	once	TRBJ1-5	TGTGCCAGCAGCCCCTCCCCCGGTCAGCCCCAGCATTTT	CASSPSPGQPQHF
TRBD2	TRBV5-1	NA	TRBJ2-5	TGCGCCAGCAGCGTCTACGGGACTAGCGCCGAGACCCAGTACTTC	CASSVYGTSAETQYF
TRBD1	TRBV19	NA	TRBJ1-6	TGTGCCACGACAGGGGGCCGGCGTTCACCCCTCCACTTT	CATTGGRRSPLHF
TRBD2	TRBV7-9	NA	TRBJ2-5	TGTGCCAGCACACCGAGCGGGGGGCAGACCCAGTACTTC	CASTPSGGQTQYF
TRBD1	TRBV24-1	NA	TRBJ2-2	TGTGCCACCCCCCGGGGACAGGGAAACACCGGGGAGCTGTTTTTT	CATPRGQGNTGELFF
TRBD2	TRBV10-3	NA	TRBJ2-7	TGTGCCATCAGTGGACGGAGCGGGGGGGGTGAGCAGTACTTC	CAISGRSGGGEQYF
NA	TRBV6-5	NA	TRBJ2-3	TGTGCCAGCAGACTAGTCGTCACAGATACGCAGTATTTT	CASRLVVTDTQYF
TRBD1	TRBV19	NA	TRBJ1-5	TGTGCCAGTAGTAGACAGGGAGATCAGCCCCAGCATTTT	CASSRQGDQPQHF
NA	TRBV3-1/TRBV3-2	NA	TRBJ1-4	TGTGCCAGCAGCCAAGGAAAGGGGGAACTGTTTTTT	CASSQGKGELFF
TRBD1	TRBV7-9	NA	TRBJ1-3	TGTGCCAGCAGCTTCCTAACAGGGGGACGCTCTGGAAACACCATATATTTT	CASSFLTGGRSGNTIYF
TRBD2	TRBV2	NA	TRBJ2-1	TGTGCCAGCACCAACGAGCGGGGGGACTACAATGAGCAGTTCTTC	CASTNERGDYNEQFF
TRBD2	TRBV4-1	NA	TRBJ2-3	TGCGCCAGCAGCCAAGGGGCGGGGGGACTTTTTGATACGCAGTATTTT	CASSQGAGGLFDTQYF
NA	TRBV11-2	NA	TRBJ2-2	TGTGCCAGCAGCTTAGGGGTCAGGGTAGATACCGGGGAGCTGTTTTTT	CASSLGVRVDTGELFF
TRBD1	TRBV28	NA	TRBJ2-2	TGTGCCAGTATCGGCGCGGGACAGGGGGCAATCGGGGAGCTGTTTTTT	CASIGAGQGAIGELFF
NA	TRBV15	NA	TRBJ2-6	TGTGCCACCAGCACGGAGCCAACTGGGGCCAACGTCCTGACTTTC	CATSTEPTGANVLTF
TRBD1	TRBV2	NA	TRBJ2-7	TGTGCCAGCAGTGAAAGACAGGGCTACGAGCAGTACTTC	CASSERQGYEQYF
NA	TRBV11-3	NA	TRBJ1-1	TGTGCCAGCAGCTTAGGCCCTCGATACTCGGGAGGGGTAGCTTTCTTT	CASSLGPRYSGGVAFF
TRBD1	TRBV23-1	NA	TRBJ2-1	TGCGCCAGCAGTCCTCCAGGGACAGGAGCTCTAAATGAGCAGTTCTTC	CASSPPGTGALNEQFF
NA	TRBV6-5	NA	TRBJ2-2	TGTGCCAGCAGCAGCACAGGGTATGGCGGGGAGCTGTTTTTT	CASSSTGYGGELFF
NA	TRBV5-8	NA	TRBJ1-5	TGTGCCAGCAGCTTGTCGTTGGATTTGACGGGTTACAATCAGCCCCAGCATTTT	CASSLSLDLTGYNQPQHF
NA	TRBV6-5	NA	TRBJ1-6	TGTGCCAGCACCGGACATACGGATTCACCCCTCCACTTT	CASTGHTDSPLHF
NA	TRBV4-1	NA	TRBJ1-2	TGCGCCAGCAGCCCCGGTTTGACCAGGGGATATGGCTACACCTTC	CASSPGLTRGYGYTF
NA	TRBV10-3	NA	TRBJ1-2	TGTGCCATCAGTGATAGTGAGGGAGATCGAGGCTACACCTTC	CAISDSEGDRGYTF
TRBD2	TRBV4-2	NA	TRBJ2-1	TGTGCCAGCAGCCAAGATAGAACGGGGGGGCCGGATGAGCAGTTCTTC	CASSQDRTGGPDEQFF
NA	TRBV6-6	NA	TRBJ2-7	TGTGCCAGCACCCGAGGAGAAGAGCAGTACTTC	CASTRGEEQYF
NA	TRBV7-9	NA	TRBJ2-2	TGTGCCAGCAGCCCGCTAGCGTTCGCGAACACCGGGGAGCTGTTTTTT	CASSPLAFANTGELFF
NA	TRBV6-5	NA	TRBJ2-2	TGTGCCAGCAGTTACTCGGTACAGTTGAACACCGGGGAGCTGTTTTTT	CASSYSVQLNTGELFF